The entry that follows covers one T cell receptor beta chain sequence. Per the authors' pipeline: Estimation of nucleated cell counts was performed using reference gene primer amplification. Clones were read by immunoSEQ multiplex PCR, and TCRdb kept only the in-frame ones, dropping some. The D gene and trimming were derived from the DNA, and the V and J assignments and clone size from that table. The sample lists approximately 180,000 clones, 70% to 90% occurring once. The Seattle patients, enrolled during active infection, were followed longitudinally. The data are from a study of blood T cell repertoires in COVID-19. Study-level background: COVID-19 samples collected from the United States, Italy and Spain covered acute and convalescent phases.

This CDR3 region has 20 residues. CDR1 is WNHNN, CDR2 SYGVQD, per germline (reference sequence). V lost 3 bases and J 10 bases, leaving 31 bases between the germline ends. Sequencing used peripheral blood. This chain links TRBV10-1 with TRBJ1-6; TRBD1 is a possible D gene (5 bases). The clonotype originates from a person aged 70 to 85 with COVID-19, enrolled during active disease. The CDR3 protein is CASSDWSRDAVRPGGSPLHF. In nucleotides, the CDR3 is TGCGCCAGCAGTGATTGGTCTCGGGACGCCGTACGACCGGGGGGATCACCCCTCCACTTT.